The source of this T cell receptor (beta chain) is a study of blood T cell repertoires in COVID-19. Across the whole study: Spain, Italy and the United States supplied samples that represented acute and convalescent COVID-19. The cDNA or gDNA used as material had been derived from T cells, B-cell-depleted T cells, or PBMCs.

Germline trimming cut 4 bases from V and 6 bases from J; bases unmatched to any gene: 6. CDR3 length: 14 amino acids. Germline CDR1 and CDR2: KGHSH and LQKENI. In the authors' workflow: Estimation of nucleated cell counts was performed using reference gene primer amplification. Libraries were prepared by immunoSEQ multiplex PCR; TCRdb keeps only in-frame clonotypes and omits some of them. Clonal size and the V and J genes are those of that table, whereas D and trimming came from the DNA. The table includes some 49,000 clones, under 95% detected once. The receptor comes from a man between 65 and 85 years old with active COVID-19. V usage is TRBV18 and J usage is TRBJ2-7, with 10 bases aligning to TRBD1. Sequenced input: peripheral blood. Written as DNA, the CDR3 is TGTGCCAGCTCACTCGGGACAGGGGTAGTCGAGCAGTACTTC. Protein: CASSLGTGVVEQYF.